A single sample gave rise to the 20 T cell receptor beta chains below, sequenced in a study of T cells in localized non-small cell lung cancer. The method was immunoSEQ multiplex PCR; TCRdb's version includes in-frame clones alone and lacks a portion of them. The profile shows about 52,000 clones, more than 75% of them singletons. This sample comprised PBMCs, obtained before any cancer treatment. These receptors all stem from a female donor with stage II lung adenocarcinoma.

The J gene is TRBJ1-1, the V gene TRBV5-1, with 9 bases lining up with TRBD1. V trimming: 5 bases; J trimming: 5 bases; junction bases outside the gene matches: 10. This CDR3 has 15 residues. Germline-derived CDR1 and CDR2 are SGHRS and YFSETQ. The CDR3 DNA is TGCGCCAGCAGAAGGCCGGGACAGGGAGAAACTGAAGCTTTCTTT. As protein: CASRRPGQGETEAFF.

This clone appeared once. The chain employs TRBV4-1 and TRBJ2-6, with 8 bases that match TRBD2. The trim removed 4 bases at V and 1 base at J, leaving 9 bases unmatched. This CDR3 region has 18 residues. The germline CDR1 and CDR2 sequences are MGHRA and YSYEKL. The CDR3 loop is CASSPGAGAISGANVLTF. The DNA of the CDR3 is TGCGCCAGCAGCCCCGGAGCGGGGGCTATTTCTGGGGCCAACGTCCTGACTTTC.

This clone was detected once. This chain joins TRBV7-6 and TRBJ2-3; no clear D gene. Trimming removed 3 bases at V and 3 bases at J, with 4 bases between. The CDR3 totals 12 residues. Germline CDR1 reads SGHVS; CDR2 reads FNYEAQ. The DNA of the CDR3 is TGTGCCAGCAGCTTTCCAACAGATACGCAGTATTTT. Translated, it gives CASSFPTDTQYF.

The CDR3 nucleotides read TGTGCCAGCAGCCAGAGACAGGGAGGCACTGAAGCTTTCTTT. Residues: CASSQRQGGTEAFF. This chain joins TRBV14 and TRBJ1-1; 7 nucleotides match TRBD1. The CDR3 runs to 14 residues. CDR1 and CDR2 (germline): SGHDN, FVKESK. The J segment lost 4 bases and the V segment lost 3 bases, leaving 5 bases of the junction unmatched.

The V and J genes are TRBV5-1 and TRBJ1-3, with 7 bases identical to TRBD1. The CDR3 is made up of 16 amino acids. The junction had 5 bases not matched to a gene; V was cut back by 0 bases and J by 2 bases. The germline V gene has CDR1 SGHRS and CDR2 YFSETQ. The CDR3, as DNA: TGCGCCAGCAGCTTGGCTCCAGGGACAGCTGGAAACACCATATATTTT. It translates to CASSLAPGTAGNTIYF.

This clone has only a few counts. J is TRBJ1-5 and V is TRBV10-2, with TRBD1 matching over 10 bases. This CDR3 contains 14 residues. The germline V gene encodes CDR1 WSHSY and CDR2 SAAADI. After removal of 10 bases from V and 2 bases from J, the junction contained 5 bases not matched to a gene. For the CDR3, the DNA is TGCGCCACCACGACAGGGGGCGGCAATCAGCCCCAGCATTTT. Amino acid sequence: CATTTGGGNQPQHF.

J is TRBJ2-2 and V is TRBV19; 12 bases are shared with TRBD2. Trimming cost V 6 bases and J 4 bases; bases outside gene matches: 3. The CDR3 extends over 15 amino acids. Germline lookup yields CDR1 LNHDA and CDR2 SQIVND (reference sequence). The CDR3 nucleotides are TGTGCCAGTAGCCTACTAGCGGGGGGCACCGGGGAGCTGTTTTTT. Encoded protein: CASSLLAGGTGELFF.

The chain couples TRBV25-1 to TRBJ2-6; 12 bases map to TRBD1. The J segment lost 8 bases and the V segment lost 3 bases, leaving 8 bases of the junction unmatched. The CDR3 contains 17 residues. The germline gives CDR1 MGHDK, CDR2 SYGVNS. The CDR3 spells CASSDVTGTGGSNVLTF. The DNA for the CDR3 is TGTGCCAGCAGTGATGTAACCGGGACAGGGGGCTCCAACGTCCTGACTTTC.

The V and J genes are TRBV19 and TRBJ1-2; TRBD1 is a possible D gene (5 bases). Germline assignment: CDR1 LNHDA and CDR2 SQIVND (reference sequence). The CDR3 length is 17 residues. V lost 3 bases, J lost 2 bases, and 19 bases lay in between. Written as DNA, the CDR3 is TGTGCCAGTAGTATTGGCATCTCCGGGACTGAGAACTATGGCTACACCTTC. It codes for CASSIGISGTENYGYTF.

The gene calls are TRBV18 and TRBJ2-1, with 14 bases identical to TRBD2. Germline assignment: CDR1 KGHSH and CDR2 LQKENI. Unmatched junction bases numbered 6, after V lost 3 bases and J lost 8 bases. This CDR3 contains 16 residues. Here the CDR3 reads CASSPETSGGADEQFF. CDR3 nucleotide sequence: TGTGCCAGCTCACCCGAGACTAGCGGGGGGGCCGATGAGCAGTTCTTC.

This clone ranks as medium-sized. The chain combines TRBV30 with TRBJ1-2, with TRBD1 identical over 9 bases. The length of the CDR3 is 10 residues. Germline-derived CDR1 and CDR2 are GTSNPN and SVGIG (reference sequence). Unmatched junction bases numbered 2, after V lost 7 bases and J lost 8 bases. The CDR3 protein is CAYRGLGYTF. In nucleotides, the CDR3 is TGTGCCTACAGGGGGCTCGGCTACACCTTC.

This clone was counted between two and nine times. The chain recombines TRBV29-1 with TRBJ1-1; D remains unclear. The CDR3 is 11 residues long. CDR1 SQVTM and CDR2 ANQGSEA come from the germline V gene. Trimming removed 5 bases at V and 8 bases at J, with 12 bases between. CDR3 in DNA: TGCAGCGTTAAAGCGGGCAGGGAAGCTTTCTTT. It specifies CSVKAGREAFF.

The rearrangement links TRBV10-1 to TRBJ2-7; no reliable D call. The CDR3 spans 14 residues. Germline CDR1 is WNHNN and CDR2 is SYGVQD (reference sequence). V gave up 2 bases and J gave up 1 base, with 9 bases separating them. The CDR3 protein is CASSEGAQSYEQYF. The CDR3 DNA follows: TGCGCCAGCAGTGAGGGTGCACAGTCCTACGAGCAGTACTTC.

V and J are TRBV5-1 and TRBJ2-5, with 13 bases identical to TRBD2. V shed 9 bases, J shed 3 bases, and the junction held 5 bases outside the gene matches. Germline V lookup: CDR1 SGHRS, CDR2 YFSETQ. This CDR3 has 14 amino acids. CDR3 in amino acids: CATTSGGAEETQYF. CDR3 nucleotides: TGCGCCACCACTAGCGGGGGGGCGGAAGAGACCCAGTACTTC.

The chain links TRBV7-2 to TRBJ2-1, with 7 bases matching TRBD2. Germline CDR1 SGHTA, CDR2 FQGNSA. V was clipped by 5 bases and J by 10 bases; unmatched bases: 8. The length of the CDR3 is 13 residues. The chain's CDR3 is CASSTGLVQEQFF. In nucleotides, the CDR3 is TGTGCCAGCAGCACCGGACTAGTACAGGAGCAGTTCTTC.

This sequence joins TRBV4-2 and TRBJ2-1, with TRBD2 matching 10 bases. V dropped 1 base and J dropped 3; count of bases not matched to a gene: 9. From germline, CDR1 is LGHNA and CDR2 YNFKEQ. CDR3 size: 18 residues. The CDR3 spells CASSQGPPLAGDYNEQFF. CDR3 DNA sequence: TGTGCCAGCAGCCAAGGACCCCCTCTAGCGGGGGACTACAATGAGCAGTTCTTC.

The V gene is TRBV14, the J gene TRBJ1-1; possible D gene TRBD1, 6 bases. Germline lookup yields CDR1 SGHDN and CDR2 FVKESK. The CDR3 has 16 amino acids. V shed 0 bases and J shed 0 bases, with 11 bases lying between them. CDR3 sequence reads: CASSQDYGTLNTEAFF. The CDR3 DNA follows: TGTGCCAGCAGCCAAGATTATGGGACACTGAACACTGAAGCTTTCTTT.

The chain is built from TRBV11-2 and TRBJ2-7, with a possible D match to TRBD1 (6 bases). The V gene's germline CDR1 is SGHAT and CDR2 FQNNGV. There are 15 residues in the CDR3. Deletions cut 4 bases from V and 3 bases from J, with 16 bases between. The CDR3 here is CASSSTGTIHYEQYF. CDR3 coding DNA: TGTGCCAGCAGCTCCACCGGGACAATTCACTACGAGCAGTACTTC.

The chain carries TRBV4-1 and TRBJ1-3; D perhaps matches TRBD1 (5 bases). Germline CDR1 MGHRA, CDR2 YSYEKL. CDR3 length: 14 residues. The V gene lost 6 bases and the J gene lost 0 bases, with 9 bases spanning the gap. For the CDR3, the DNA is TGCGCCAGCAGGGGGGTGAGCTCTGGAAACACCATATATTTT. Residues: CASRGVSSGNTIYF.

The chain couples TRBV7-2 to TRBJ2-4, with 7 positions matching TRBD1. The germline V gene has CDR1 SGHTA and CDR2 FQGNSA. The trim removed 3 bases at V and 2 bases at J, leaving 7 bases unmatched. This CDR3 spans 16 amino acids. The CDR3 DNA reads as TGTGCCAGCAGCTTCCGACAGGGTGAGTCCAAAAACATTCAGTACTTC. It yields the protein CASSFRQGESKNIQYF.